The present T cell receptor beta chain was sequenced within a study of blood T cell repertoires in COVID-19 (dated by TCRdb to the early 2020s). Background for the entire study: Samples covering the acute and convalescent phases of COVID-19 were provided by collaborators in the United States, Italy and Spain. The material from the prospective study consisted of cDNA or gDNA derived from T cells, B-cell-depleted T cells, or PBMCs. Sample metadata almost always included a de-identified subject ID, COVID-19 status, age in years and sex. Deeply sampled blood TCRbeta repertoires from subjects exposed to, actively infected with, or recovered from COVID-19 were included in the dataset. The repertoires were released in a freely available public database intended as a resource for research on the immune response to SARS-CoV-2. Samples came from the ongoing ImmuneRACE study (first 160 participants) plus 1,254 subjects from 6 global collaborators. HLA class I and class II types, where available, came from metadata supplied by the sample provider rather than from assay-based typing.

The immunoSEQ Assay, a bias-controlled multiplex PCR, was used to amplify TCRbeta CDR3 regions from genomic DNA. The source study handled its data this way. The number of nucleated cells in each sample was estimated from the amplification of reference gene primers within the assay. To quantify the absolute abundance of each unique TCRbeta CDR3 rearrangement, sequence reads were collapsed and filtered. For each sample, productive Simpson clonality was calculated as the square root of Simpson's diversity index over productive rearrangements. TCRdb re-hosts the immuneACCESS table, in-frame sequences only. Its copies lack some clones; in the studies checked, an unresolved V gene accounts for under half of them, and the cause for the rest is not known. For V, J and clone size, that table is used; D and trimming come from the DNA. The sample records 90,000 to 150,000 clones, around 87% of which are singletons. The ten largest clones add up to 7.7% of the sample.

For CDR1 and CDR2, the germline V gene (reference sequence) lists SEHNR and FQNEAQ. V gives up 6 bases and J gives up 5 bases, and the segment between their germline ends measures 9 bases. From the cysteine through the phenylalanine, the CDR3 covers 12 amino acids. The entry retains the CDR3 DNA only, 36 bases that are in frame from base 1. Whole blood was collected in K2EDTA tubes by collaborating institutions according to the institutions' own protocols. For TCRbeta analysis, collaborators shipped samples as frozen whole blood, isolated PBMCs, or DNA extracted from either of those sample types. The investigation overall reported the following: The quantity of clinical and demographic metadata differed by source and by participant and was supplied without curation.

On this clone itself: This receptor's antigen is unknown. Base quality data are lacking; no much larger clone is found one base away.

Sequencing used peripheral blood. Recombination joined TRBV7-9 with TRBJ2-3, with a weak D call of TRBD1 (5 bases match). This receptor was identified in a human donor in a cohort sampled during active COVID-19. The DNA sequence follows: TGTGCCAGCAGTCAAGGGGTAGATACGCAGTATTTT. The resulting protein is CASSQGVDTQYF.